A selection of T cell receptor beta chains follows, all from one sample in a study of blood T cell repertoires in COVID-19. Only in-frame clones appear in the TCRdb table, and some are missing; sequencing was by immunoSEQ multiplex PCR. The table includes approximately 72,000 clones, 65% to 90% detected once. The sequencing sample was made of peripheral blood. These receptors all stem from a man between 50 and 59 years old with acute or convalescent COVID-19. Each CDR3 is given with its conserved first and last residue. The D gene is left open where the match is weak. Expanded clones get a size class; other rows say once, few or many, or leave the size out.

d_call: .
j_call: TRBJ2-3
v_call: TRBV9
clone_size: .
cdr3_aa: CASSAFTDTQYF
cdr3_nt: TGTGCCAGCAGCGCCTTCACAGATACGCAGTATTTT

d_call: TRBD2
j_call: TRBJ2-1
v_call: TRBV3-1/TRBV3-2
clone_size: .
cdr3_aa: CASSRAGTYNEQFF
cdr3_nt: TGTGCCAGCAGTCGAGCGGGGACCTACAATGAGCAGTTCTTC

d_call: .
j_call: TRBJ1-6
v_call: TRBV7-9
clone_size: .
cdr3_aa: CASSPVLGRLNSPLHF
cdr3_nt: TGTGCCAGCAGCCCAGTTCTCGGGAGGTTAAATTCACCCCTCCACTTT

d_call: TRBD1
j_call: TRBJ2-3
v_call: TRBV10-3
clone_size: few
cdr3_aa: CATANWKTGARPDTQYF
cdr3_nt: TGTGCCACCGCGAACTGGAAGACAGGGGCTAGGCCAGATACGCAGTATTTT

d_call: TRBD2
j_call: TRBJ2-3
v_call: TRBV5-6
clone_size: .
cdr3_aa: CASSYLAGDIDTQYF
cdr3_nt: TGTGCCAGCAGCTACCTAGCGGGGGATATTGATACGCAGTATTTT

d_call: TRBD2
j_call: TRBJ2-5
v_call: TRBV24-1
clone_size: .
cdr3_aa: CATSLGLAGGETQYF
cdr3_nt: TGTGCCACCAGTCTGGGTCTAGCGGGGGGAGAGACCCAGTACTTC

d_call: TRBD1
j_call: TRBJ2-3
v_call: TRBV19
clone_size: .
cdr3_aa: CASSISGLRQGEGTDTQYF
cdr3_nt: TGTGCCAGTAGTATAAGCGGTCTTAGACAGGGAGAGGGCACAGATACGCAGTATTTT

d_call: .
j_call: TRBJ1-2
v_call: TRBV14
clone_size: .
cdr3_aa: CASSQDPGYYGYTF
cdr3_nt: TGTGCCAGCAGCCAAGACCCAGGGTACTATGGCTACACCTTC

d_call: .
j_call: TRBJ1-1
v_call: TRBV5-1
clone_size: few
cdr3_aa: CASSLDAGWDTEAFF
cdr3_nt: TGCGCCAGCAGCTTGGATGCAGGGTGGGACACTGAAGCTTTCTTT

d_call: TRBD1
j_call: TRBJ1-3
v_call: TRBV6-8
clone_size: once
cdr3_aa: CASSYSVSTRPGTLTGFPGNTIYF
cdr3_nt: TGTGCCAGCAGTTACTCGGTGTCAACCCGCCCTGGAACGTTGACAGGGTTCCCTGGAAACACCATATATTTT

d_call: .
j_call: TRBJ2-2
v_call: TRBV30
clone_size: .
cdr3_aa: CAWDSAPNTGELFF
cdr3_nt: TGTGCCTGGGACAGCGCCCCGAACACCGGGGAGCTGTTTTTT

d_call: TRBD1
j_call: TRBJ2-5
v_call: TRBV5-1
clone_size: .
cdr3_aa: CASSPGQGEGTQYF
cdr3_nt: TGCGCCAGCAGCCCCGGACAGGGGGAAGGGACCCAGTACTTC

d_call: TRBD1
j_call: TRBJ2-7
v_call: TRBV5-1
clone_size: .
cdr3_aa: CASSHTDRGLYEQYF
cdr3_nt: TGCGCCAGCAGCCACACGGACAGGGGGCTTTACGAGCAGTACTTC

d_call: .
j_call: TRBJ2-3
v_call: TRBV11-2
clone_size: .
cdr3_aa: CASSRTTSTDTQYF
cdr3_nt: TGTGCCAGCAGCCGGACTACTAGCACAGATACGCAGTATTTT

d_call: TRBD1
j_call: TRBJ1-5
v_call: TRBV2
clone_size: .
cdr3_aa: CASSEGQLQHF
cdr3_nt: TGTGCCAGCAGCGAGGGACAGCTCCAGCATTTT

d_call: .
j_call: TRBJ2-1
v_call: TRBV19
clone_size: once
cdr3_aa: CASSIDFRPGEQFF
cdr3_nt: TGTGCCAGTAGTATAGATTTCCGGCCGGGGGAGCAGTTCTTC

d_call: .
j_call: TRBJ2-6
v_call: TRBV5-1
clone_size: .
cdr3_aa: CASSLGSPLGESSGANVLTF
cdr3_nt: TGCGCCAGCAGCTTGGGATCCCCATTAGGAGAAAGCTCTGGGGCCAACGTCCTGACTTTC

d_call: .
j_call: TRBJ1-1
v_call: TRBV19
clone_size: .
cdr3_aa: CASSTIGSTGNTEAFF
cdr3_nt: TGTGCCAGTAGTACTATCGGCTCGACAGGTAACACTGAAGCTTTCTTT